In its sample, the clone carrying this T cell receptor (beta chain) was seen a few times. Antigen unknown. This specimen belongs to a study of shared clonotypes between healthy human individuals. Study overall: The people who gave samples were two women and a few men aged 18 to 49.

The V and J ends lost 1 base and 2 bases respectively, with 14 bases between them. Germline values: CDR1 SGHTA, CDR2 FQGNSA. CDR3 length equals 16 residues. Naive CD4+ cells were CD45RA-selected; the remaining cells were memory. Measured with immunoSEQ multiplex PCR; TCRdb has only the in-frame clones, and not every one. The sample has over a million clones, roughly 74% seen once. General study results and limits: It was observed that around 5% of naive CD4 clonotypes were shared across several donors.

Sequencing was carried out using memory CD4+ T cells from PBMCs. Regarding subset: CD45RA-negative fraction. This chain joins TRBV7-2 and TRBJ1-1; D is possibly TRBD1 (6 bases). This TCR was recovered from a man between 18 and 29 years old in good health. Some clones in this sample may be carry-over from other donors' samples. CDR3 sequence (DNA): TGTGCCAGCAGCTTAGTGTTTGGACAGTTTAACACTGAAGCTTTCTTT. Protein sequence: CASSLVFGQFNTEAFF. The full variable domain, completed using reference TRBV7-2 and TRBJ1-1, is GAGVSQSPSNKVTEKGKDVELRCDPISGHTALYWYRQSLGQGLEFLIYFQGNSAPDKSGLPSDRFSAERTGGSVSTLTIQRTQQEDSAVYLCASSLVFGQFNTEAFFGQGTRLTVV.